This T cell receptor (beta chain) stems from a study of blood T cell repertoires in COVID-19. The CDR3 is 18 amino acids. CDR1 is SEHNR and CDR2 is FQNEAQ in the germline V gene (reference sequence). V shed 5 bases and J shed 5 bases, with 26 bases lying between them. Per the original data handling: The authors estimated nucleated cell counts from reference gene primer amplification. Profiled with immunoSEQ multiplex PCR; TCRdb holds only in-frame clones, not every one. V and J calls and clone size are copied from that table; D and trimming were computed from the DNA. Of under 300,000 clones in the sample, around 80% were seen once.

The V and J genes are TRBV7-9 and TRBJ2-3; D may be TRBD2 (7 bases). Specimen: peripheral blood. The origin of this receptor is a human donor in a cohort sampled during active COVID-19. This CDR3 is CASSPRRPEGGRIDTQYF. The CDR3 coding sequence is TGTGCCAGCAGCCCCCGAAGGCCGGAGGGGGGGAGAATAGATACGCAGTATTTT.